This T cell receptor beta chain emerged from a study of cytomegalovirus exposure and HLA in healthy donors. For the study at large: Clustering assigned about 76% of the approximately 400 genotyped donors to the Caucasian-associated ancestry cluster.

On this clone itself: Its antigen remains unknown.

The PCR was carried out with 60 Vbeta primers and 13 Jbeta primers. In the authors' workflow: In a later analysis, of some 80 million unique beta chains, some 10 million appeared in at least two donors. Some clones are missing from TCRdb's copy, which holds only in-frame ones; the method was immunoSEQ multiplex PCR. V, J and clone size derive from that table, while D and trimming were established from the DNA sequence. This table holds about 110,000 clones, about 80% found once. This CDR3 contains 18 residues. The V and J ends lost 2 bases and 4 bases, in that order; junction bases with no gene match: 5. Germline V lookup: CDR1 SGHRS, CDR2 YFSETQ. General study results and limits: Listed as cytomegalovirus-associated were 150 to 200 TCR beta chains. Usually a TCR sequence was rare, but some public TCRs were found in many donors.

The sequenced material came from PBMCs. The rearrangement uses TRBV5-1 and TRBJ2-2, with TRBD2 identical over 16 bases. The clonotype comes from a woman aged 55-70 years in good health and CMV-seropositive. The CDR3 DNA is TGCGCCAGCAGCTTTGAGGGACTAGCGGGAGGGTCCACCGGGGAGCTGTTTTTT. Translation gives CASSFEGLAGGSTGELFF.